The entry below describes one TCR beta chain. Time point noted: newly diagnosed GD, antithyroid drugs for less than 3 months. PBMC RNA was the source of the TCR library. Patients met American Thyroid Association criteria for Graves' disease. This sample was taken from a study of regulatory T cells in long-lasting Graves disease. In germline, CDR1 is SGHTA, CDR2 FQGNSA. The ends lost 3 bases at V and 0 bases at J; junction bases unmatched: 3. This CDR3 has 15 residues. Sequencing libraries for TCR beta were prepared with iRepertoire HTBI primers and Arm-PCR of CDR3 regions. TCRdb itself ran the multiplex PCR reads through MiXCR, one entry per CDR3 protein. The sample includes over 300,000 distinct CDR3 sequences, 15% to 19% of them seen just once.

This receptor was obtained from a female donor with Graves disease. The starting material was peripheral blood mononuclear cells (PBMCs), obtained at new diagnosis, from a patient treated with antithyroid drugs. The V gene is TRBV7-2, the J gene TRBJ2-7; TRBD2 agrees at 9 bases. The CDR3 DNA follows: TGTGCCAGCAGCTTTAGCGGGAGCAACTCCTACGAGCAGTACTTC. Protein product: CASSFSGSNSYEQYF.